This TCR beta chain was found in a study of OX40 agonist ivuxolimab in advanced cancers. Looking at the study overall: Ivuxolimab was a fully human IgG2 agonistic monoclonal antibody targeting the costimulatory receptor OX40 (CD134). Intravenous ivuxolimab was administered to patients every 2 weeks at six dose levels: 0.01, 0.1, 0.3, 1.5, 3 and 10 mg/kg. Of the roughly 52 dose-escalation patients, hepatocellular carcinoma was present in around 20, melanoma in roughly 15, renal cell carcinoma in 9 and head and neck cancer in 9. The dose-escalation cohort was roughly 87% male with a mean age of approximately 60 years, ranging from roughly 20 to 80. Patients were allowed to have had prior anti-PD-1, anti-PD-L1 or anti-CTLA-4 therapy, and roughly two fifths of the dose-escalation patients had been treated with checkpoint inhibitors. Partial responses were achieved by three dose-escalation patients, of whom one had hepatocellular carcinoma and two had cutaneous melanoma. Peripheral TCRbeta sequencing aimed to test whether ivuxolimab altered TCR sequence diversity and caused clonal T-cell expansion. The paper covers the monotherapy dose-escalation part of the phase I ivuxolimab trial, which included N ≈ 57 patients. General study outcomes and caveats: Antigen specificity was not determined for the clonally expanded peripheral T cells. After ivuxolimab, CD8+ T cells had more expanded clones than CD4+ T cells on average. In the 0.1-3.0 mg/kg groups, partial responders were among the patients with the lowest normalized peripheral clonal expansion, particularly in CD8+ T cells. Low levels of normalized T-cell clonal expansion were also seen in some patients who did not respond. At doses of 0.1 to 3.0 mg/kg, clonal expansion of both CD4+ and CD8+ blood T cells was observed from baseline to week 6.

The trial excluded patients who had a history of autoimmune disease or who were on systemic immunosuppression. In every dose cohort, peripheral blood was drawn for TCR sequencing at baseline, cycle 4 day 1, and cycle 7 day 1. Samples came from an open-label, multicenter, first-in-human phase I dose-escalation trial of ivuxolimab. Adults with locally advanced or metastatic melanoma, renal cell carcinoma, hepatocellular carcinoma or head and neck squamous cell carcinoma were enrolled in the trial. CD4+ and CD8+ T cells were sorted separately from peripheral blood before TCR sequencing. This clone has only a few counts. This receptor's antigen is unknown. Base qualities were left out, and no much larger clone turns up one base away. For sequencing of the TCRbeta CDR3 region, genomic DNA was extracted from the sorted cells. The immunoSEQ Assay was used for sequencing of TCRbeta CDR3 regions. Drawn from immuneACCESS, this table holds only the in-frame rearrangements with V and J called that TCRdb kept. Clones are partly lost; checked studies trace under half to an unresolved V gene and leave the rest unexplained. This sample lists about 50,000 clones; approximately 89% were detected once. Together, the top ten hold about 6% of the sample.

From the germline V gene (reference sequence), CDR1 is SGHNT and CDR2 is YYREEE. Including the terminal cysteine and phenylalanine, the CDR3 comprises 14 residues. The CDR3 DNA has 42 bases and is translated from base 1. Trimming removed 2 bases from V and 3 bases from J, leaving 9 bases between the germline ends. The TCR sequence derives from an adult with an advanced solid tumor such as melanoma, head and neck, liver or kidney cancer. The sequence is built from TRBV5-4 and TRBJ1-3; no D segment can be confidently identified. The sample in question was CD4+ or CD8+ T cells sorted from blood, obtained in a trial of the OX40 agonist ivuxolimab. The DNA sequence is given as TGTGCCAGCAGCTTCTCAGGCCTTGGAAACACCATATATTTT. This encodes CASSFSGLGNTIYF.